This TCR beta chain was sequenced in a study of metastatic and nonmetastatic thyroid tumors. The study, taken as a whole, reports: Versus benign nodules, malignant thyroid tumors reportedly had significantly higher TCR beta diversity, in blood and tumor.

Nobody among the patients had been given any treatment before thyroid surgery. Germline CDR1 SGHAT, CDR2 FQNNGV. This CDR3 comprises 14 residues. Unmatched junction bases numbered 1, after V lost 0 bases and J lost 5 bases. Study processing details: Researchers built a distant-metastasis classifier for papillary thyroid cancer that drew on CDR3 differences across clinicopathological groups. TCRdb re-called clones from the PCR reads using MiXCR. The authors' filters were not applied to this entry. The sample contains under 100,000 clones, approximately 9% of which appear only once. Many counts were recorded for this clone. As yet, its antigen is unknown.

Sequenced: blood. The sequence derives from a female donor with papillary thyroid cancer or a benign thyroid nodule (not recorded which). Some clones in this sample may be carry-over from other donors' samples. V usage is TRBV11-2 and J usage is TRBJ1-2; 9 nucleotides line up with TRBD1. The CDR3 bases are TGTGCCAGCAGCTTAGAACAGGGGGCTTATGGCTACACCTTC. This encodes CASSLEQGAYGYTF. The whole variable domain, filled in from reference TRBV11-2 and TRBJ1-2, reads EAGVAQSPRYKIIEKRQSVAFWCNPISGHATLYWYQQILGQGPKLLIQFQNNGVVDDSQLPKDRFSAERLKGVDSTLKIQPAKLEDSAVYLCASSLEQGAYGYTFGSGTRLTVV.